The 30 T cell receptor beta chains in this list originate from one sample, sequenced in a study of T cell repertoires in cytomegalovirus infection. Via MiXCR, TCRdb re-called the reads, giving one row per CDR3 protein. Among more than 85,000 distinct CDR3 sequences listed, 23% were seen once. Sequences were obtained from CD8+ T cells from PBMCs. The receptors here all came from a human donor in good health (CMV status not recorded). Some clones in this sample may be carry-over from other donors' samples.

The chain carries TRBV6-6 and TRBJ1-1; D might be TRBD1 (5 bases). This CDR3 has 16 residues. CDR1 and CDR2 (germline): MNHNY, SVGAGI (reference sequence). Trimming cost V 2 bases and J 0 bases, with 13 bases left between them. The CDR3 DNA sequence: TGTGCCAGCAGTTACCTGAAGGGGTCATTGAACACTGAAGCTTTCTTT. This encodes CASSYLKGSLNTEAFF.

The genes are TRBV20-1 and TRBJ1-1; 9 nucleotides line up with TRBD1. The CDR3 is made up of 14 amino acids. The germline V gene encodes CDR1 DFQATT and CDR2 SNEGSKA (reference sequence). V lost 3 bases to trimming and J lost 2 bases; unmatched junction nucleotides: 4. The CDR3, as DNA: TGCAGTGCTAGTAGGACAGGGGACAACACTGAAGCTTTCTTT. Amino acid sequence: CSASRTGDNTEAFF.

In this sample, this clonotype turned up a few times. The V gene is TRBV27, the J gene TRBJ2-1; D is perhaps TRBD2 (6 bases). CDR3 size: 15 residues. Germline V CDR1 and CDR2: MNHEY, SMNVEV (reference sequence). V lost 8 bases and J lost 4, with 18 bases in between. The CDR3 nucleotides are TGTGCCAGCGCCACCGGGACTCCGGATTACAATGAGCAGTTCTTC. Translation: CASATGTPDYNEQFF.

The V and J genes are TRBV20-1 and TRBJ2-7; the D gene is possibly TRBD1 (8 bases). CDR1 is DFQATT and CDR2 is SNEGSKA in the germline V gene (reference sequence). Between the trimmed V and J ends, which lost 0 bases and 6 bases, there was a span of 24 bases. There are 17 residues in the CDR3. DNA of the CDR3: TGCAGTGCTAGAGATCTCTTTATGACAGGGGAGGGATCCGAGCAGTACTTC. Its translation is CSARDLFMTGEGSEQYF.

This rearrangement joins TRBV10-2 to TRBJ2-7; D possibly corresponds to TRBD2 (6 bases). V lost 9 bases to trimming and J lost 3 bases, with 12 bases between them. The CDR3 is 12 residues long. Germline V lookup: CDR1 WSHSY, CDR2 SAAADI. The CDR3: CASWGTVYEQYF. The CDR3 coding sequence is TGCGCCAGTTGGGGGACTGTCTACGAGCAGTACTTC.

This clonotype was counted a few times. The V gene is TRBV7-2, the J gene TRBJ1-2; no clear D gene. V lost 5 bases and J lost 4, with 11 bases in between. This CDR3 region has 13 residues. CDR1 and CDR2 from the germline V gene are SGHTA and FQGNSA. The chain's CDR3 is CASSQPPGYGYTF. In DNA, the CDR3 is TGTGCCAGCAGCCAACCTCCGGGCTATGGCTACACCTTC.

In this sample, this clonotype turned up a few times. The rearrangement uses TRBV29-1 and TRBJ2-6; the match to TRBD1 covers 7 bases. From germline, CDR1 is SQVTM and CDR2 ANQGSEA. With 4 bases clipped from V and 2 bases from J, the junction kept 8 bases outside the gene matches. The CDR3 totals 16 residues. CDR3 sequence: CSVVTGDPPGANVLTF. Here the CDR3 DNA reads TGCAGCGTTGTAACAGGGGATCCCCCTGGGGCCAACGTCCTGACTTTC. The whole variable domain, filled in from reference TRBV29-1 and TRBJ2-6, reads SAVISQKPSRDICQRGTSLTIQCQVDSQVTMMFWYRQQPGQSLTLIATANQGSEATYESGFVIDKFPISRPNLTFSTLTVSNMSPEDSSIYLCSVVTGDPPGANVLTFGAGSRLTVL.

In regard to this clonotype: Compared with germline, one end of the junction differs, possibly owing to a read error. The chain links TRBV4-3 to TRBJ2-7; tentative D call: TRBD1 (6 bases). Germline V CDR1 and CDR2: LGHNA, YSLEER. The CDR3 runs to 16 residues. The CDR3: CASSEGTQGSSYEQHF. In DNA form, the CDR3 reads TGCGCCAGCAGCGAGGGTACACAGGGTAGCTCCTACGAGCAGCACTTC.

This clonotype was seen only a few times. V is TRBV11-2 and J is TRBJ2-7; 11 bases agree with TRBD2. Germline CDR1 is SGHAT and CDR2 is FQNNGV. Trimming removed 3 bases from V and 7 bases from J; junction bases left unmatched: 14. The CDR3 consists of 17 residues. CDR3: CASSFATSGTHGGEQYF. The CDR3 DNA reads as TGTGCCAGCAGCTTCGCGACTAGCGGGACCCATGGGGGGGAGCAGTACTTC. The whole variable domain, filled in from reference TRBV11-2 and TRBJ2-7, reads EAGVAQSPRYKIIEKRQSVAFWCNPISGHATLYWYQQILGQGPKLLIQFQNNGVVDDSQLPKDRFSAERLKGVDSTLKIQPAKLEDSAVYLCASSFATSGTHGGEQYFGPGTRLTVT.

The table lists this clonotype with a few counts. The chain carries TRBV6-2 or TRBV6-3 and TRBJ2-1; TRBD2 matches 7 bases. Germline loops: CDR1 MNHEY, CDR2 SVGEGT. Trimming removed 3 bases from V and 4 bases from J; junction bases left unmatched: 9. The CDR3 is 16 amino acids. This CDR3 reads CASSYGRHGRYNEQFF. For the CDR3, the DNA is TGTGCCAGCAGTTATGGTCGTCACGGGAGGTACAATGAGCAGTTCTTC.

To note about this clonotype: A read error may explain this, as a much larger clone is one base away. CDR3 sequence: CVSSAGYSNQPQHF. The CDR3 coding sequence is TGTGTCAGCAGCGCCGGCTATAGCAATCAGCCCCAGCATTTT. The chain combines TRBV7-2 with TRBJ1-5; D call uncertain. This CDR3 comprises 14 residues. CDR1 SGHTA and CDR2 FQGNSA come from the germline V gene.

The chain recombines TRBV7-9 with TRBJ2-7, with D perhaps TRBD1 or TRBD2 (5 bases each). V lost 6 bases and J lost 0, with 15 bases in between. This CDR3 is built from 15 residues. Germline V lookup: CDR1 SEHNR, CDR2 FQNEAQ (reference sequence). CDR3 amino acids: CASSYRDGDSYEQYF. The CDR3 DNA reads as TGTGCCAGCAGTTACCGGGACGGAGACTCCTACGAGCAGTACTTC.

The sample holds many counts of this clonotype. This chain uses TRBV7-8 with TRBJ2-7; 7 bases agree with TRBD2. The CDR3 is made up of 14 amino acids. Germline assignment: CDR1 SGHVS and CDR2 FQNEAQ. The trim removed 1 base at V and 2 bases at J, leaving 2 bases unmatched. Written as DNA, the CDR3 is TGTGCCAGCAGCTTAGGCGGGGGTCCCTACGAGCAGTACTTC. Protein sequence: CASSLGGGPYEQYF.

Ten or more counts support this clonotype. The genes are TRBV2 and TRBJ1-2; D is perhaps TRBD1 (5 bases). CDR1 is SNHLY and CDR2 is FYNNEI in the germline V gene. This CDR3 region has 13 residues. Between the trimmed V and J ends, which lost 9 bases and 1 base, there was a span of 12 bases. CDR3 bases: TGTGCCAGGAGGGACGGACTTAACTATGGCTACACCTTC. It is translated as CARRDGLNYGYTF.

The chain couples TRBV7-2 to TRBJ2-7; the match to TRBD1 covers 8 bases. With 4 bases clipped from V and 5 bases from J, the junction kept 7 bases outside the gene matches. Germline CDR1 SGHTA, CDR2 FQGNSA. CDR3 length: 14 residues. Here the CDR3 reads CASSSPDREDEQYF. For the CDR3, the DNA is TGTGCCAGCAGCTCCCCGGACAGGGAAGACGAGCAGTACTTC.

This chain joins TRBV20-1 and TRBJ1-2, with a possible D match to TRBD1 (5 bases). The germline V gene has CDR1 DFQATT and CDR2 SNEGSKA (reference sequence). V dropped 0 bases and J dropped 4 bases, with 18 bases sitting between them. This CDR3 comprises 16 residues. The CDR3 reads CSARDDLGVTGYGYTF. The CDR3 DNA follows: TGCAGTGCTAGAGATGATCTCGGGGTCACAGGCTATGGCTACACCTTC.

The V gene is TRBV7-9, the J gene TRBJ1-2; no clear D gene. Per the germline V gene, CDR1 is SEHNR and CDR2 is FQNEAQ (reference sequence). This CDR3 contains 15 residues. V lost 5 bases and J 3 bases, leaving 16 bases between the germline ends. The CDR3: CASSQDFGVDYGYTF. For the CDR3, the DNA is TGTGCCAGCAGCCAAGACTTCGGGGTAGACTATGGCTACACCTTC.

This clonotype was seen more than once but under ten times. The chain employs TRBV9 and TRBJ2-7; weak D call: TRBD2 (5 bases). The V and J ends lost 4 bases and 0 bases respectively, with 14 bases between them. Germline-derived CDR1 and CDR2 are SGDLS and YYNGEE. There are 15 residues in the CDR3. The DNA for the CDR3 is TGTGCCAGCAGCCCCTCCGGGGTTAGCTCCTACGAGCAGTACTTC. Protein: CASSPSGVSSYEQYF.

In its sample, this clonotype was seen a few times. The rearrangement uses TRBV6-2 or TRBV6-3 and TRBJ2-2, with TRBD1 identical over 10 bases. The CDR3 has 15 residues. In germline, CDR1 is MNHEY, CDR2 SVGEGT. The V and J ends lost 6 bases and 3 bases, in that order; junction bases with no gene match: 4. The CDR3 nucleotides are TGTGCCAGCAGGTGGGACAGGGGTGACACCGGGGAGCTGTTTTTT. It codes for CASRWDRGDTGELFF.

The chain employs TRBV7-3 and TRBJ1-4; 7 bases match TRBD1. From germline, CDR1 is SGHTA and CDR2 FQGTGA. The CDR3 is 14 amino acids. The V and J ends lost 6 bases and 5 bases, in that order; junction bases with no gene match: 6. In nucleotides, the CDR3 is TGTGCCAGCAGTTATCCGGGACAGAATGAAAAACTGTTTTTT. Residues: CASSYPGQNEKLFF.

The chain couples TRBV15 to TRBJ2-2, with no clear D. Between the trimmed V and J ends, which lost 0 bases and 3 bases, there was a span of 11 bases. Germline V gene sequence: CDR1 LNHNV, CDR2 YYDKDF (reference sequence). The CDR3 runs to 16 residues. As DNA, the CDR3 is TGTGCCACCAGCAGAGAGATCACCCAGGACACCGGGGAGCTGTTTTTT. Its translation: CATSREITQDTGELFF.

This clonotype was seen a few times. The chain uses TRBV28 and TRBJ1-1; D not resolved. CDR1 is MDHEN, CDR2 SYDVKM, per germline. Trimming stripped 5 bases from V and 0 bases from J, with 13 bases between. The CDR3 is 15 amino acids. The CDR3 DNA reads TGTGCCAGCAGTGCCCCTAGAGAGTTGAACACTGAAGCTTTCTTT. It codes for CASSAPRELNTEAFF.

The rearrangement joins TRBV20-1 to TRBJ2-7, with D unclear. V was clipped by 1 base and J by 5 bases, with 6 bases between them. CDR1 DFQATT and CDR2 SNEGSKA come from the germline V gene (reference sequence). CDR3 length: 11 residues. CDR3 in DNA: TGCAGTGCTAGAGTGGCAGACGAGCAGTACTTC. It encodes CSARVADEQYF.

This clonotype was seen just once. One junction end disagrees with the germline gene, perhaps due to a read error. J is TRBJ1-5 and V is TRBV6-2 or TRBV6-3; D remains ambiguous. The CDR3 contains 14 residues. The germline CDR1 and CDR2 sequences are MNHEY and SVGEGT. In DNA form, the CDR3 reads TGTGCCAGCAGTTACTCGAGGTCGGCGGGGTACCCCTTTTTT. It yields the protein CASSYSRSAGYPFF.

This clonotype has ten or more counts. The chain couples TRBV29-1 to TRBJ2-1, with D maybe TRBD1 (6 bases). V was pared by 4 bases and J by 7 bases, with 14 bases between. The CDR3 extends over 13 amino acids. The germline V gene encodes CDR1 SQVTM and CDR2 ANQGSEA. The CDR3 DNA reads TGCAGCGTTGTAGGGGGTTTAGTTAATGAGCAGTTCTTC. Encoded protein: CSVVGGLVNEQFF.

CDR3 amino acids: CASRESGTGGDEQYF. CDR3 in DNA: TGTGCCAGCAGGGAGTCGGGGACAGGGGGCGACGAGCAGTACTTC. V gene TRBV2 combines with J gene TRBJ2-7; TRBD1 aligns across 12 bases. Germline CDR1 is SNHLY and CDR2 is FYNNEI. This CDR3 is 15 amino acids long. The V segment lost 6 bases and the J segment 5 bases; nucleotides outside the gene matches: 8. Full variable domain (outside the CDR3, taken from reference TRBV2 and TRBJ2-7): EPEVTQTPSHQVTQMGQEVILRCVPISNHLYFYWYRQILGQKVEFLVSFYNNEISEKSEIFDDQFSVERPDGSNFTLKIRSTKLEDSAMYFCASRESGTGGDEQYFGPGTRLTVT.

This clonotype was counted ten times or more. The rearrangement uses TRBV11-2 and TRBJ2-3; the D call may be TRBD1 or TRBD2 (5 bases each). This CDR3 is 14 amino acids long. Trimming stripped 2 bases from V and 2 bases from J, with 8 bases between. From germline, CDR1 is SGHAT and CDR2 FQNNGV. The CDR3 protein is CASSLRDATDTQYF. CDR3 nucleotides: TGTGCCAGCAGCTTAAGGGACGCCACAGATACGCAGTATTTT.

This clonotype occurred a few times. This CDR3 is CASSKGVEAFF. CDR3 sequence (DNA): TGTGCCAGCAGCAAAGGGGTGGAAGCTTTCTTT. The V call is TRBV25-1, the J call TRBJ1-1; TRBD1 is a possible D gene (5 bases). From germline, CDR1 is MGHDK and CDR2 SYGVNS. The V end was cut by 6 bases, the J end by 8 bases, with 10 bases between. This CDR3 is 11 amino acids long.

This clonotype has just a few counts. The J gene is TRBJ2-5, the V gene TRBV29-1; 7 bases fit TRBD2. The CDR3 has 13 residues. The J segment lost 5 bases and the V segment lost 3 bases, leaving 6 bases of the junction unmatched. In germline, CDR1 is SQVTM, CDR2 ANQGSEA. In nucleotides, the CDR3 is TGCAGCGTTGAGGGAGGGAGGGACGAGACCCAGTACTTC. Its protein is CSVEGGRDETQYF.

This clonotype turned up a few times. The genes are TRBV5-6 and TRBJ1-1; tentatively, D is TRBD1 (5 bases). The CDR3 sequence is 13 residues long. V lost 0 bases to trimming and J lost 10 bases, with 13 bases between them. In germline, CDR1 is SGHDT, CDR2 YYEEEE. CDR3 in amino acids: CASSLGGNFRAFF. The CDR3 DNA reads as TGTGCCAGCAGCTTGGGGGGGAATTTCCGAGCTTTCTTT.